A single sample gave rise to the 21 T cell receptor beta chains below, sequenced in a study of cytomegalovirus exposure and HLA in healthy donors. Sequenced by immunoSEQ multiplex PCR; TCRdb stores in-frame clones only, minus some. The table shows roughly 150,000 clones, with 85% to 90% occurring only once. The sample comprised PBMCs. The receptors were sampled from a man younger than 35 in good health and CMV-seropositive.

V is TRBV19 and J is TRBJ2-7; 8 bases agree with TRBD2. Germline CDR1 reads LNHDA; CDR2 reads SQIVND (reference sequence). With V trimmed by 4 bases and J by 2 bases, 10 bases remained unmatched. The CDR3 extends over 16 amino acids. The CDR3, as DNA: TGTGCCAGTAGTACCTCAGCCGGGACTAGAGCCTACGAGCAGTACTTC. Translated, it gives CASSTSAGTRAYEQYF. Full variable domain (remainder filled in from reference TRBV19 and TRBJ2-7): DGGITQSPKYLFRKEGQNVTLSCEQNLNHDAMYWYRQDPGQGLRLIYYSQIVNDFQKGDIAEGYSVSREKKESFPLTVTSAQKNPTAFYLCASSTSAGTRAYEQYFGPGTRLTVT.

CDR3 in DNA: TGTGCCACCAGCAGAGATTTTGTTGGAGCTCTGAGGGAGCAGTACTTC. Residues: CATSRDFVGALREQYF. The V and J genes are TRBV15 and TRBJ2-7, with D unresolved. Germline V gene sequence: CDR1 LNHNV, CDR2 YYDKDF (reference sequence). V lost 0 bases to trimming and J lost 7 bases, with 19 bases between them. This CDR3 region has 16 residues.

This chain connects TRBV5-1 to TRBJ2-2; TRBD2 agrees at 8 bases. Germline lookup yields CDR1 SGHRS and CDR2 YFSETQ. After removal of 2 bases from V and 1 base from J, the junction contained 1 base not matched to a gene. The CDR3 contains 15 residues. CDR3 residues: CASSFSGENTGELFF. The CDR3 DNA sequence: TGCGCCAGCAGCTTTAGCGGGGAGAACACCGGGGAGCTGTTTTTT.

The CDR3 here is CASSITPGGGNTEAFF. The CDR3, as DNA: TGTGCCAGTAGTATAACCCCAGGGGGCGGGAACACTGAAGCTTTCTTT. The chain joins TRBV19 to TRBJ1-1; the match to TRBD1 covers 8 bases. This CDR3 has 16 residues. The J segment lost 1 base and the V segment lost 2 bases, leaving 6 bases of the junction unmatched. Germline V gene lookup returns CDR1 LNHDA and CDR2 SQIVND (reference sequence).

The V and J genes are TRBV5-1 and TRBJ1-1; D is uncertain. Per germline, CDR1 SGHRS and CDR2 YFSETQ. V gave up 0 bases and J gave up 4 bases, with 19 bases separating them. The CDR3 is 17 amino acids. Written as DNA, the CDR3 is TGCGCCAGCAGCTTGGGCAAATACCGGGAACAAATCACTGAAGCTTTCTTT. This codes for CASSLGKYREQITEAFF.

The gene calls are TRBV28 and TRBJ2-6; 8 bases align to TRBD1. The CDR3 spans 17 residues. After removal of 5 bases from V and 0 bases from J, the junction contained 6 bases not matched to a gene. Germline V gene sequence: CDR1 MDHEN, CDR2 SYDVKM. The CDR3 coding sequence is TGTGCCAGCAGTCCTGGACAGGGCGGCTCTGGGGCCAACGTCCTGACTTTC. Translated: CASSPGQGGSGANVLTF.

V usage is TRBV6-5 and J usage is TRBJ1-2; tentative D call: TRBD1 (5 bases). The V end lost 6 bases, the J end lost 2 bases, and 13 bases lay between the germline ends. The germline gives CDR1 MNHEY, CDR2 SVGAGI. The CDR3 consists of 14 residues. In nucleotides, the CDR3 is TGTGCCAGCAGCCGCAACAGGCCAAACTATGGCTACACCTTC. This encodes CASSRNRPNYGYTF.

The chain combines TRBV6-1 with TRBJ1-5; possibly TRBD1 for D (6 bases). V lost 2 bases and J 1 base, leaving 18 bases between the germline ends. The CDR3 is made up of 18 amino acids. Per the germline V gene, CDR1 is MNHNS and CDR2 is SASEGT. CDR3 in amino acids: CASSESPDTGRSNQPQHF. DNA for the CDR3: TGTGCCAGCAGTGAAAGCCCTGATACAGGGAGAAGCAATCAGCCCCAGCATTTT.

This clone was recorded only once. The chain recombines TRBV5-4 with TRBJ2-1; 12 nucleotides align to TRBD2. The germline CDR1 and CDR2 sequences are SGHNT and YYREEE (reference sequence). The V segment lost 0 bases and the J segment 2 bases; nucleotides outside the gene matches: 0. The CDR3 length is 16 residues. Here the CDR3 DNA reads TGTGCCAGCAGCTTGGGGACTAGCGGGACCTACAATGAGCAGTTCTTC. Protein: CASSLGTSGTYNEQFF.

The gene calls are TRBV29-1 and TRBJ1-2; a possible D gene is TRBD1 (6 bases). Between the trimmed V and J ends, which lost 7 bases and 8 bases, there was a span of 14 bases. CDR1 and CDR2 (germline): SQVTM, ANQGSEA. The CDR3 consists of 11 residues. The CDR3 is CSAQGKGGYTF. The DNA for the CDR3 is TGCAGCGCGCAGGGGAAGGGGGGCTACACCTTC.

This chain uses TRBV10-1 with TRBJ2-1, with 7 bases that match TRBD2. The V gene's germline CDR1 is WNHNN and CDR2 SYGVQD (reference sequence). With V trimmed by 6 bases and J by 8 bases, 13 bases remained unmatched. The CDR3 sequence is 15 residues long. CDR3 in DNA: TGCGCCAGCAGATCTCTAGCGGCAATCGCCCATGAGCAGTTCTTC. Amino acid sequence: CASRSLAAIAHEQFF.

The chain uses TRBV7-3 and TRBJ2-1; D might be TRBD2 (6 bases). The CDR3 covers 14 residues. Germline V gives CDR1 SGHTA, CDR2 FQGTGA. The V and J ends lost 0 bases and 7 bases respectively, with 10 bases between them. The CDR3 nucleotides are TGTGCCAGCAGCTTAACGGTGACTAGGAATGAGCAGTTCTTC. Amino acids: CASSLTVTRNEQFF. Full variable domain (outside the CDR3, taken from reference TRBV7-3 and TRBJ2-1): GAGVSQTPSNKVTEKGKYVELRCDPISGHTALYWYRQSLGQGPEFLIYFQGTGAADDSGLPNDRFFAVRPEGSVSTLKIQRTERGDSAVYLCASSLTVTRNEQFFGPGTRLTVL.

The V and J genes are TRBV10-1 and TRBJ2-3; 8 bases fit TRBD2. The CDR3 runs 16 residues. Trimming cost V 4 bases and J 4 bases; bases outside gene matches: 10. CDR1 and CDR2 from the germline V gene are WNHNN and SYGVQD (reference sequence). DNA of the CDR3: TGCGCCAGCAGTGGTATCGGGAGGGCCGCGGCAGATACGCAGTATTTT. As protein: CASSGIGRAAADTQYF.

This rearrangement joins TRBV5-4 to TRBJ2-2; 10 nucleotides agree with TRBD2. With 4 bases clipped from V and 1 base from J, the junction kept 7 bases outside the gene matches. CDR3 length: 17 amino acids. From germline, CDR1 is SGHNT and CDR2 YYREEE (reference sequence). The CDR3 DNA reads TGTGCCAGCAGCCCAAACATAGCGGGAGGGAACACCGGGGAGCTGTTTTTT. It is translated as CASSPNIAGGNTGELFF.

The chain links TRBV10-3 to TRBJ2-2; perhaps TRBD2 as D (5 bases). V shed 10 bases and J shed 4 bases, with 16 bases lying between them. The germline CDR1 and CDR2 sequences are ENHRY and SYGVKD. This CDR3 is built from 14 residues. The CDR3 here is CATSSRGGTGELFF. CDR3 nucleotides: TGTGCCACCAGCTCCCGGGGTGGCACCGGGGAGCTGTTTTTT.

The rearrangement uses TRBV6-5 and TRBJ1-1; 7 bases align to TRBD1. The germline V gene has CDR1 MNHEY and CDR2 SVGAGI. V was pared by 0 bases and J by 8 bases, with 9 bases of the junction left unmatched. The CDR3 is made up of 15 amino acids. The chain's CDR3 is CASSYSRTGASEAFF. CDR3 coding DNA: TGTGCCAGCAGTTACTCGAGAACAGGGGCCTCGGAAGCTTTCTTT.

The chain uses TRBV28 and TRBJ2-4; no firm D call. The germline CDR1 and CDR2 sequences are MDHEN and SYDVKM. CDR3 length: 15 residues. V dropped 4 bases and J dropped 3 bases, with 13 bases sitting between them. The CDR3 here is CASSSRQVLKNIQYF. The DNA of the CDR3 is TGTGCCAGCAGTTCCCGCCAGGTACTCAAAAACATTCAGTACTTC.

The chain links TRBV11-2 to TRBJ2-7; TRBD2 might be the D (6 bases). V was cut by 6 bases and J by 3 bases, with 21 bases left in between. Germline CDR1 is SGHAT and CDR2 is FQNNGV. CDR3 size: 16 residues. The CDR3 DNA is TGTGCCAGCAGACCACTTAGCGGTAGGTCTCTCTACGAGCAGTACTTC. Encoded protein: CASRPLSGRSLYEQYF.

This rearrangement joins TRBV19 to TRBJ1-4; D may be TRBD1 (5 bases). Germline V lookup: CDR1 LNHDA, CDR2 SQIVND (reference sequence). V lost 5 bases, J lost 4 bases, and 11 bases lay in between. The CDR3 has 14 residues. CDR3: CASSPRQNNEKLFF. The DNA for the CDR3 is TGTGCCAGTAGTCCTCGACAGAATAATGAAAAACTGTTTTTT.

The genes are TRBV29-1 and TRBJ2-3; TRBD2 is a possible D gene (6 bases). V was cut by 0 bases and J by 0 bases, with 13 bases left in between. The CDR3 covers 16 residues. The germline V gene encodes CDR1 SQVTM and CDR2 ANQGSEA. The DNA of the CDR3 is TGCAGCGTTGAAGATCGCCTAGCGCACAGCACAGATACGCAGTATTTT. This translates into CSVEDRLAHSTDTQYF.

This clone has just a few counts. The identical CDR3 is also encoded by other nucleotide sequences in the sample. The V call is TRBV5-1, the J call TRBJ2-1; 13 bases line up with TRBD2. CDR3 size: 15 residues. The ends lost 0 bases at V and 6 bases at J; junction bases unmatched: 0. CDR1 is SGHRS and CDR2 is YFSETQ in the germline V gene. DNA of the CDR3: TGCGCCAGCAGCTTGGGGACTAGCGGGAGCAATGAGCAGTTCTTC. Its translation is CASSLGTSGSNEQFF.